This TCR beta chain was documented in a study of neurological immune-mediated disorders. Study in general: About 90% of the roughly 35 multiple sclerosis patients had relapsing-remitting disease; 3 had secondary progressive. Study observations and caveats: Phylogenetic grouping assigned the repertoires of 18 of 34 multiple sclerosis patients to a single cluster of related CDR3 sequences. This cluster may be a repertoire-level signature.

Germline V gene data show CDR1 as MNHEY and CDR2 as SVGAGI. V was clipped by 8 bases and J by 2 bases, with 11 bases between them. CDR3 size: 13 residues. The cDNA was generated through 5'RACE incorporating 10-nucleotide random UMIs. Using its own MiXCR run on the 5' RACE reads, TCRdb lists one record per CDR3 protein. The table records roughly 60,000 distinct CDR3 sequences, around 5.2% of them present only once. This clonotype was seen at least ten times. The antigen is not known. This TCR was recovered from a woman aged 45-65 years with multiple sclerosis. This chain uses TRBV6-5 with TRBJ2-3; TRBD1 might be the D (6 bases). The sequencing input was PBMCs. CDR3 in DNA: TGTGCCAGCTCCGACAGGAACACAGATACGCAGTATTTT. It encodes CASSDRNTDTQYF.